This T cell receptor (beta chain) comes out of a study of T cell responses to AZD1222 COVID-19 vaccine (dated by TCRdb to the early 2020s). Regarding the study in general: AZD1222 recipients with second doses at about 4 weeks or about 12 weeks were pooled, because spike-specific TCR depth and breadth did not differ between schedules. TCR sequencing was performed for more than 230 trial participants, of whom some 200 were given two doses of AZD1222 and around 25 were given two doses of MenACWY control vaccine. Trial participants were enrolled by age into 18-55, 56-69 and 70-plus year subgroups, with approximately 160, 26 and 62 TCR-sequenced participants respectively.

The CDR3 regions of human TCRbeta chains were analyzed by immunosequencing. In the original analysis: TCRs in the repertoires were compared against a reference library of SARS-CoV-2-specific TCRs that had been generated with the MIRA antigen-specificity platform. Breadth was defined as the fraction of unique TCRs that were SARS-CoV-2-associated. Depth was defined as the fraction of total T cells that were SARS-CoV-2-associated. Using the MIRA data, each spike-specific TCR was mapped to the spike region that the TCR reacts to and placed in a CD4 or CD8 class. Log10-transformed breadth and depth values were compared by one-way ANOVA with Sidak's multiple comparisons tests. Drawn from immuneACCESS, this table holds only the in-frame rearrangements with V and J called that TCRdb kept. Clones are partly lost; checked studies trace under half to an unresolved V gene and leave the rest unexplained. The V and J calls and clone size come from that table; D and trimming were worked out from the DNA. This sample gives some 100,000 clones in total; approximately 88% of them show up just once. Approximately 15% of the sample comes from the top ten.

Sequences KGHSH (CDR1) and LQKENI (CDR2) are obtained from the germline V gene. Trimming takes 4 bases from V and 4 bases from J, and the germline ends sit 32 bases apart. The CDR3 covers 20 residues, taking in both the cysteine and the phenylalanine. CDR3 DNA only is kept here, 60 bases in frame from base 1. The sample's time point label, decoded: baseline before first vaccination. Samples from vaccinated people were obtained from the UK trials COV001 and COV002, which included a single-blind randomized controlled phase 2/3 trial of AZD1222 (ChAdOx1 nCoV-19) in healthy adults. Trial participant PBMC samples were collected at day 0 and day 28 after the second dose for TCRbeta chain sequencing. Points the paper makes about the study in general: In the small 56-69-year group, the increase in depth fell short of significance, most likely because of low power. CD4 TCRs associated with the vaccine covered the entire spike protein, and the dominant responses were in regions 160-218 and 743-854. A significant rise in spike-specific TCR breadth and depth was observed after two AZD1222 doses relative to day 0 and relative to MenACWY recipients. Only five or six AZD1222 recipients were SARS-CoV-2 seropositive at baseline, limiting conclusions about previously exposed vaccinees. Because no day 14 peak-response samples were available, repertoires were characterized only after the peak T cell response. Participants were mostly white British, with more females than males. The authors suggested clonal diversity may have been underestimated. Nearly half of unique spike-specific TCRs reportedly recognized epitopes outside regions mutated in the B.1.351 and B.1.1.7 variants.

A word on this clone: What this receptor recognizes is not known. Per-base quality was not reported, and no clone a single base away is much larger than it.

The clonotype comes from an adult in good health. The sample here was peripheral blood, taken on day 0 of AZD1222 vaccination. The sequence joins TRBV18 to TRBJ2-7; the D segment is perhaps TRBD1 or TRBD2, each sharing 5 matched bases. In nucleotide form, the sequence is TGTGCCAGCTCACAGCCCCTTAACACCAAGGACTTTTTTGGGGCATACGAGCAGTACTTC. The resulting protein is CASSQPLNTKDFFGAYEQYF.